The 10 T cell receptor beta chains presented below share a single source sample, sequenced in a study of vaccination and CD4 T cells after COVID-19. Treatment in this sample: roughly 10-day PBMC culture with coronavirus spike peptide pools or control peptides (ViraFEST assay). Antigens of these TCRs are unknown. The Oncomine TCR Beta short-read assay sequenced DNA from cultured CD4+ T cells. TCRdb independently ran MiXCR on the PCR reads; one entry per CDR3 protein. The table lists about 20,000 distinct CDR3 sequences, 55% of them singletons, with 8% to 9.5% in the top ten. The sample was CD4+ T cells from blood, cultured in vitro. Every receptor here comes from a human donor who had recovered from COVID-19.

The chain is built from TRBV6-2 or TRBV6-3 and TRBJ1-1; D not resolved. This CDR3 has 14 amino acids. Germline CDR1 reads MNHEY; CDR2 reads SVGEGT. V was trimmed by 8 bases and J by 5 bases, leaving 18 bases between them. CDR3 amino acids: CASFKSGMGTEAFF. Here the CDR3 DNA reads TGTGCCAGCTTTAAATCGGGGATGGGAACTGAAGCTTTCTTT.

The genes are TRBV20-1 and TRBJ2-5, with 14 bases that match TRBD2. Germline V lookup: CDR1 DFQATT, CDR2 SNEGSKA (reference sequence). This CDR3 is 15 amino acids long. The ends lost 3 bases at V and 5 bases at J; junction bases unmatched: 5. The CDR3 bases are TGCAGTGCTAGCCCAAGGACTAGCGGGGGGGAGACCCAGTACTTC. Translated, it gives CSASPRTSGGETQYF.

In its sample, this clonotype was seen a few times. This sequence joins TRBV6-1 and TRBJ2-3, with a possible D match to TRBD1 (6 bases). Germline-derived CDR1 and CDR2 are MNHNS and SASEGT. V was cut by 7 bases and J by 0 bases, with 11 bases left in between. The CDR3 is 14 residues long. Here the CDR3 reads CASTWTDSTDTQYF. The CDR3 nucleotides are TGTGCCAGCACTTGGACAGACAGCACAGATACGCAGTATTTT.

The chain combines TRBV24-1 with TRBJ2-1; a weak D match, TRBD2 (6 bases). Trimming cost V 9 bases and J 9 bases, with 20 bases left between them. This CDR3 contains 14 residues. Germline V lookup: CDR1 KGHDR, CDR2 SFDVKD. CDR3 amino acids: CATEWGGGLGEQFF. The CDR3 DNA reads TGTGCCACCGAGTGGGGAGGCGGTTTAGGTGAGCAGTTCTTC.

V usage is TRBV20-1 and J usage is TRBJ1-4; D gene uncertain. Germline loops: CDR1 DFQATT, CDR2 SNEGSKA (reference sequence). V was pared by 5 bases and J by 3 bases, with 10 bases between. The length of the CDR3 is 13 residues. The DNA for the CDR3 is TGCAGTGCTTTGAATCCGCCTAATGAAAAACTGTTTTTT. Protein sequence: CSALNPPNEKLFF.

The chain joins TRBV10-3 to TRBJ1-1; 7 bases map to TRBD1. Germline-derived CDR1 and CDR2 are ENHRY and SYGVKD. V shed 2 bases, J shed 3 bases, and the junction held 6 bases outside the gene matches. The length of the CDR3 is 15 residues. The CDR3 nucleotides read TGTGCCATCAGTGAGACGACAGGGATGTACACTGAAGCTTTCTTT. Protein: CAISETTGMYTEAFF.

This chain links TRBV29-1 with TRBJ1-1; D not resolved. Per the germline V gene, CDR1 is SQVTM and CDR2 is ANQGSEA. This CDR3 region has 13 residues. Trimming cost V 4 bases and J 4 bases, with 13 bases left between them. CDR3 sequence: CSVGYHLGTEAFF. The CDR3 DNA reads TGCAGCGTTGGCTATCATTTAGGCACTGAAGCTTTCTTT. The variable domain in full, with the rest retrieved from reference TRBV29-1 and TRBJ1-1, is SAVISQKPSRDICQRGTSLTIQCQVDSQVTMMFWYRQQPGQSLTLIATANQGSEATYESGFVIDKFPISRPNLTFSTLTVSNMSPEDSSIYLCSVGYHLGTEAFFGQGTRLTVV.

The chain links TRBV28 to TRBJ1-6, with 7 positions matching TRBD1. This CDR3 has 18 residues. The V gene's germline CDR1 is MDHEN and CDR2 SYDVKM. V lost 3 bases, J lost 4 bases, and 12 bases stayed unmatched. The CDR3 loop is CASSLGGGGRLYNSPLHF. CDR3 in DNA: TGTGCCAGCAGTTTGGGAGGGGGCGGCCGATTATATAATTCACCCCTCCACTTT. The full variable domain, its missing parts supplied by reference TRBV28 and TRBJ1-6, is DVKVTQSSRYLVKRTGEKVFLECVQDMDHENMFWYRQDPGLGLRLIYFSYDVKMKEKGDIPEGYSVSREKKERFSLILESASTNQTSMYLCASSLGGGGRLYNSPLHFGNGTRLTVT.

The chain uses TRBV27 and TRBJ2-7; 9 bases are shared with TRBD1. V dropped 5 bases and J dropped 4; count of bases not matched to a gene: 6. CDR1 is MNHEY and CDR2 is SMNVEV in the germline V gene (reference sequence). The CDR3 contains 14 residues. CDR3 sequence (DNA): TGTGCCAGCAGTCTCCGGACAGGGGTGTACGAGCAGTACTTC. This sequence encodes CASSLRTGVYEQYF.

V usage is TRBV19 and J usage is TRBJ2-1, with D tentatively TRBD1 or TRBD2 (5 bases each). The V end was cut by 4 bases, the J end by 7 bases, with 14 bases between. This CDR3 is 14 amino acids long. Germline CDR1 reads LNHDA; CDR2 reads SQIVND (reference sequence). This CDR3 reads CASSTRGGRNEQFF. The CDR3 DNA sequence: TGTGCCAGTAGTACTCGTGGGGGACGGAATGAGCAGTTCTTC.